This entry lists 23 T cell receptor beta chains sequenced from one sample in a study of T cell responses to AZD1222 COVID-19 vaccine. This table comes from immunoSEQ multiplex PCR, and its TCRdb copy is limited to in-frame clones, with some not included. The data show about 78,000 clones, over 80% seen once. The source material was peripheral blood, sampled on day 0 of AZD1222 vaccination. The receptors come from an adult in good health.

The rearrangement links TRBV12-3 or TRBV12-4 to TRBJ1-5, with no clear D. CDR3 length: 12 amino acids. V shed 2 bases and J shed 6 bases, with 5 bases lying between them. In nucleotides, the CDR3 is TGTGCCAGCAGTTTATTGAGTCAGCCCCAGCATTTT. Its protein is CASSLLSQPQHF.

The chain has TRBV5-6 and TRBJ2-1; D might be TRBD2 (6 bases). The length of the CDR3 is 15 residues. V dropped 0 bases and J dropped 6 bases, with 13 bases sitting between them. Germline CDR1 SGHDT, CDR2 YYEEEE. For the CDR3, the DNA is TGTGCCAGCAGCTTGGGACCGGGAGTAGCCAATGAGCAGTTCTTC. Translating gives CASSLGPGVANEQFF. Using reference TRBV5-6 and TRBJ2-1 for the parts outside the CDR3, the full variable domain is DAGVTQSPTHLIKTRGQQVTLRCSPKSGHDTVSWYQQALGQGPQFIFQYYEEEERQRGNFPDRFSGHQFPNYSSELNVNALLLGDSALYLCASSLGPGVANEQFFGPGTRLTVL.

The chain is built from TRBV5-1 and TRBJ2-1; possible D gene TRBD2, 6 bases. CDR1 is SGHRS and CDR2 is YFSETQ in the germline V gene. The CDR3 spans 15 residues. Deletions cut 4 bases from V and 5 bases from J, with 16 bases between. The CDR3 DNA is TGCGCCAGCAGCACTGGCGGGACTTCTAACAATGAGCAGTTCTTC. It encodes CASSTGGTSNNEQFF.

The CDR3, as DNA: TGTGCCAGCACCGGGGCGCAGGGCGGTCAGCCCCAGCATTTT. Encoded protein: CASTGAQGGQPQHF. The chain recombines TRBV6-5 with TRBJ1-5; the D gene is possibly TRBD1 (5 bases). The germline V gene has CDR1 MNHEY and CDR2 SVGAGI. The CDR3 totals 14 residues. The ends were cut back, 7 bases at V and 6 bases at J, with 16 bases in the middle.

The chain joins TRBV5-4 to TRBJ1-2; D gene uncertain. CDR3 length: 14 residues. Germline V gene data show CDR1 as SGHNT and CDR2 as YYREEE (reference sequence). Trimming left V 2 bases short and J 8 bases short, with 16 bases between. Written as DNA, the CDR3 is TGTGCCAGCAGCTTAGGACGGATTAGCAGGGGCTACACCTTC. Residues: CASSLGRISRGYTF. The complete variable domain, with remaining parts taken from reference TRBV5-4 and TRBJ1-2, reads ETGVTQSPTHLIKTRGQQVTLRCSSQSGHNTVSWYQQALGQGPQFIFQYYREEENGRGNFPPRFSGLQFPNYSSELNVNALELDDSALYLCASSLGRISRGYTFGSGTRLTVV.

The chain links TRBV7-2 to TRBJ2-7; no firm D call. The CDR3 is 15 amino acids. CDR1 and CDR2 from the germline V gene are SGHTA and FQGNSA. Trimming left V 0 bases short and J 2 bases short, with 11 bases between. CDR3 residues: CASSLARPAAYEQYF. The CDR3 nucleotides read TGTGCCAGCAGCTTAGCGAGGCCGGCCGCCTACGAGCAGTACTTC.

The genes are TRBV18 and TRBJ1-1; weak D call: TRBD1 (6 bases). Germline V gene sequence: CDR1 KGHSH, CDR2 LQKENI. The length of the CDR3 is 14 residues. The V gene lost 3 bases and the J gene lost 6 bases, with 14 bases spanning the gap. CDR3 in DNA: TGTGCCAGCTCACCCGCCCAGGAGGGGGCTGAAGCTTTCTTT. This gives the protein CASSPAQEGAEAFF.

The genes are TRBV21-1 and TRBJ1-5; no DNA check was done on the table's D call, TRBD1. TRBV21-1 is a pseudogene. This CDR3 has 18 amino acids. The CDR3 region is CASSKGGRGPSSNQPQHF. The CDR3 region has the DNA TGTGCCAGCAGCAAAGGGGGCAGGGGACCCTCTAGCAATCAGCCCCAGCATTTT.

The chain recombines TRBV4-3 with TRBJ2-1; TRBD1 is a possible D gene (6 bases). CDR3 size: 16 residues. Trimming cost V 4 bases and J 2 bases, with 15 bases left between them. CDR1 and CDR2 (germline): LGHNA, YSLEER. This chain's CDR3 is CASSPFRGSPYNEQFF. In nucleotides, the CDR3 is TGCGCCAGCAGCCCTTTTAGGGGGTCACCCTACAATGAGCAGTTCTTC.

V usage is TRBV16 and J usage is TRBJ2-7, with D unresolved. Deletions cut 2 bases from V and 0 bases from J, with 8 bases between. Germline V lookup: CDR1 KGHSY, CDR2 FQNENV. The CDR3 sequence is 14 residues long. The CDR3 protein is CASSQMVSSYEQYF. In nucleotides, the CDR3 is TGTGCCAGCAGCCAAATGGTGAGCTCCTACGAGCAGTACTTC.

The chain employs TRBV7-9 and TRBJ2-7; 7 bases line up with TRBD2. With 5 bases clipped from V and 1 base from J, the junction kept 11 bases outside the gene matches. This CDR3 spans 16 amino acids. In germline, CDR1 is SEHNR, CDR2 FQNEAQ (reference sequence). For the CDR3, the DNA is TGTGCCAGCAGCCTGCACTTAGGGCGGGAGTCCTACGAGCAGTACTTC. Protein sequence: CASSLHLGRESYEQYF.

CDR3 nucleotide sequence: TGCGCCAGCAGCTTTGACGGGGCTGGCTACACCTTC. Encoded protein: CASSFDGAGYTF. The chain combines TRBV5-1 with TRBJ1-2, with D maybe TRBD1 (5 bases). The V gene's germline CDR1 is SGHRS and CDR2 YFSETQ. The CDR3 covers 12 residues. V was pared by 2 bases and J by 7 bases, with 9 bases between.

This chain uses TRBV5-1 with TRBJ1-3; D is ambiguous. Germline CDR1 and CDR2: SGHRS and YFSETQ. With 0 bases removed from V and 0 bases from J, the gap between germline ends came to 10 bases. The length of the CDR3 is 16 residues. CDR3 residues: CASSLADGYSGNTIYF. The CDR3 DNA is TGCGCCAGCAGCTTGGCCGACGGATACTCTGGAAACACCATATATTTT.

DNA for the CDR3: TGCAGCGTTGCCGGGACGAACACTGAAGCTTTCTTT. It yields the protein CSVAGTNTEAFF. The chain employs TRBV29-1 and TRBJ1-1, with TRBD1 as a possible D gene (5 bases). CDR3 length: 12 amino acids. V was cut by 4 bases and J by 1 base, with 7 bases left in between. The V gene's germline CDR1 is SQVTM and CDR2 ANQGSEA.

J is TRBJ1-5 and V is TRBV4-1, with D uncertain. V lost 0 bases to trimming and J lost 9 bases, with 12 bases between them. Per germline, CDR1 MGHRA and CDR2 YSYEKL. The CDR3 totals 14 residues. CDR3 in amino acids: CASSQEWDSRPQHF. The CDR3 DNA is TGCGCCAGCAGCCAAGAATGGGATTCTCGGCCCCAGCATTTT.

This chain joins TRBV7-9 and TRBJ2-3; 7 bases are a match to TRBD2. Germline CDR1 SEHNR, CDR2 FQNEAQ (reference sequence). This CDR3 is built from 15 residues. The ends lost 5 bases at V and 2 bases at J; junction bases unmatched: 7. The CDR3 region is CASSQQSGVTDTQYF. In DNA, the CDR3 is TGTGCCAGCAGCCAACAGAGCGGGGTCACAGATACGCAGTATTTT.

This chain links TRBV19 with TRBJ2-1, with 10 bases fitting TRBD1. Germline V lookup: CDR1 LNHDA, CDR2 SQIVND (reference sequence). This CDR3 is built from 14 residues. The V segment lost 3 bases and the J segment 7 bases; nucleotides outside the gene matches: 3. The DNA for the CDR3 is TGTGCCAGTAGTATCGGACAGGGGGGGAATGAGCAGTTCTTC. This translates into CASSIGQGGNEQFF.

This CDR3 reads CASSDSRATQYF. CDR3 DNA: TGTGCCAGCAGTGATTCGCGAGCGACGCAGTATTTT. This rearrangement joins TRBV2 to TRBJ2-3; unclear D gene. The V gene's germline CDR1 is SNHLY and CDR2 FYNNEI. The CDR3 is 12 amino acids. Trimming shortened V by 3 bases and J by 9 bases, and 10 bases separated the two germline ends.

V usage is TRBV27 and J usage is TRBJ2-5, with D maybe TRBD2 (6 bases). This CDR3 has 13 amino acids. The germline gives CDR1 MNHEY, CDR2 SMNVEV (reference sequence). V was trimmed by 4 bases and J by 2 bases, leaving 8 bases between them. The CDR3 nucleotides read TGTGCCAGCAGTTGGCGGGAACAAGAGACCCAGTACTTC. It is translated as CASSWREQETQYF.

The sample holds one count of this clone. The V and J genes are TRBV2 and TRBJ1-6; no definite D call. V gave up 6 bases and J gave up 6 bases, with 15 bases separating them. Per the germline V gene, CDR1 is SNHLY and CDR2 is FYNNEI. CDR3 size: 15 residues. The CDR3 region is CASRDGRGGNSPLHF. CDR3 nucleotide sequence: TGTGCCAGCAGGGACGGACGGGGAGGTAATTCACCCCTCCACTTT.

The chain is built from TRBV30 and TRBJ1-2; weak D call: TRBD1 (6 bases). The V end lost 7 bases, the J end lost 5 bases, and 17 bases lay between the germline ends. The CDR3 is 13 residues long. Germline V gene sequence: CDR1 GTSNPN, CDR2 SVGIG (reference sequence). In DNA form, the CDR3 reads TGTGCCTCTAGACGGGGACAAAAATATGGCTACACCTTC. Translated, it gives CASRRGQKYGYTF.

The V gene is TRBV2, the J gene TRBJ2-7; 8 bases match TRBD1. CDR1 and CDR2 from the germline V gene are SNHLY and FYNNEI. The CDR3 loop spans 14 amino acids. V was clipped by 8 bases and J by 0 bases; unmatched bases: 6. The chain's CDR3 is CASVTGTGSYEQYF. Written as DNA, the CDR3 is TGTGCCAGCGTCACCGGGACAGGCTCCTACGAGCAGTACTTC. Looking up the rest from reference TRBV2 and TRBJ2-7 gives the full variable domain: EPEVTQTPSHQVTQMGQEVILRCVPISNHLYFYWYRQILGQKVEFLVSFYNNEISEKSEIFDDQFSVERPDGSNFTLKIRSTKLEDSAMYFCASVTGTGSYEQYFGPGTRLTVT.

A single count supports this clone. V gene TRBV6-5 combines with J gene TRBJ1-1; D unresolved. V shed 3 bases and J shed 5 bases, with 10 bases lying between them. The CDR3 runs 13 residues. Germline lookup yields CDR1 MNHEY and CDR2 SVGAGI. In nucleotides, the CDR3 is TGTGCCAGCAGTTATGCGTTAAAGACTGAAGCTTTCTTT. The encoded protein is CASSYALKTEAFF.